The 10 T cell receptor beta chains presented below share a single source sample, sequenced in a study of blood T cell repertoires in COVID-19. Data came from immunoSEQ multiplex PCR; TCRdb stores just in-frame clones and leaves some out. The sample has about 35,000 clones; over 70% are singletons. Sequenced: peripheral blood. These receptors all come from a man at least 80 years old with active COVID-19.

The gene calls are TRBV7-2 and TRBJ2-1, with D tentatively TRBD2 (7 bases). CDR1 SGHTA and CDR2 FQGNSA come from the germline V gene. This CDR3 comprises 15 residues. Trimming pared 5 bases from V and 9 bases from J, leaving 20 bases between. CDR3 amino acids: CASSTRPGGTSEQFF. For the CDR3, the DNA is TGTGCCAGCAGCACGAGGCCCGGGGGGACATCTGAGCAGTTCTTC.

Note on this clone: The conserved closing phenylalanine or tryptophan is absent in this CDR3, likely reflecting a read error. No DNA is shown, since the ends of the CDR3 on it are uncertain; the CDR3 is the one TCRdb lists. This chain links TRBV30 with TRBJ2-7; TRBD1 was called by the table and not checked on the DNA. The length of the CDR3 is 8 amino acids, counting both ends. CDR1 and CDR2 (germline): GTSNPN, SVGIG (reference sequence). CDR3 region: CAWSERGR.

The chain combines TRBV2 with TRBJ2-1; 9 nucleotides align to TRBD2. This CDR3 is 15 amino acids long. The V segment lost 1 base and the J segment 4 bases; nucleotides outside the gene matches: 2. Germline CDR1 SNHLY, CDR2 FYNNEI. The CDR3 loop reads CASSEGTSEYNEQFF. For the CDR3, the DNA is TGTGCCAGCAGTGAAGGGACTAGCGAATACAATGAGCAGTTCTTC. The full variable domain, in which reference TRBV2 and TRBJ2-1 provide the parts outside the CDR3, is EPEVTQTPSHQVTQMGQEVILRCVPISNHLYFYWYRQILGQKVEFLVSFYNNEISEKSEIFDDQFSVERPDGSNFTLKIRSTKLEDSAMYFCASSEGTSEYNEQFFGPGTRLTVL.

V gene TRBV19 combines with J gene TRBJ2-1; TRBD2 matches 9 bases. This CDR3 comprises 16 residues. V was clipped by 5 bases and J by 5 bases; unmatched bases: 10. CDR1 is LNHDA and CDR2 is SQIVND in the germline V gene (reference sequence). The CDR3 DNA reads TGTGCCAGTAGTTTATCTAGCGGGAAACTTCACAATGAGCAGTTCTTC. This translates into CASSLSSGKLHNEQFF.

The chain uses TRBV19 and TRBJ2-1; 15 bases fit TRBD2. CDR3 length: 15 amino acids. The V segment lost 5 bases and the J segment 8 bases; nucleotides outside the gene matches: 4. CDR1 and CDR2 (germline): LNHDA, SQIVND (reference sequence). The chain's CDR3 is CASSSGTSGRYEQFF. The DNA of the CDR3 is TGTGCCAGTAGTTCCGGGACTAGCGGGAGGTATGAGCAGTTCTTC.

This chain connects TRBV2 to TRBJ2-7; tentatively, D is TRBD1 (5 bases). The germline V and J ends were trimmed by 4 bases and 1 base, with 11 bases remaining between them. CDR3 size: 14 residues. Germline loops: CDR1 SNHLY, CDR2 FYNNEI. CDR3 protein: CASSGYSGSYEQYF. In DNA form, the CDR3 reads TGTGCCAGCAGTGGGTATTCAGGGTCCTACGAGCAGTACTTC.

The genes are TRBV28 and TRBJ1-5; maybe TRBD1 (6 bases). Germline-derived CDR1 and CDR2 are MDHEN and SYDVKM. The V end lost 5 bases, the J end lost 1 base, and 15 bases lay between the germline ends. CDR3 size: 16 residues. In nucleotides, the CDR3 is TGTGCCAGCAGTCGGAGCGGGGGGCACAGCAATCAGCCCCAGCATTTT. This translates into CASSRSGGHSNQPQHF.

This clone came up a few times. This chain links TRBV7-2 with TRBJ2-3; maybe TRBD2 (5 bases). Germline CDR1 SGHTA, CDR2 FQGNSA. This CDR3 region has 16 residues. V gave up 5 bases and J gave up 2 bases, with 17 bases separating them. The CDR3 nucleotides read TGTGCCAGCAGCCCCCCCGGAGGAGCGGCCACAGATACGCAGTATTTT. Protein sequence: CASSPPGGAATDTQYF.

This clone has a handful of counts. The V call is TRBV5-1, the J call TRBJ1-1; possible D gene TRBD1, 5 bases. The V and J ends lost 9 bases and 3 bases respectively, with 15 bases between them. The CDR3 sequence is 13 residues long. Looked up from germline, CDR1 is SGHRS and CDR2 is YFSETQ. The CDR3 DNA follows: TGCGCCACGCGGAGCAGGGAGGACACTGAAGCTTTCTTT. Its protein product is CATRSREDTEAFF.

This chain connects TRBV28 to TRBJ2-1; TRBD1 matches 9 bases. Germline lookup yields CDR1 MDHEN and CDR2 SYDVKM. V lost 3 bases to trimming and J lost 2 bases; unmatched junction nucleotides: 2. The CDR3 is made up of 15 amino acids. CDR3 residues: CASSFYRGPYNEQFF. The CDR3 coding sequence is TGTGCCAGCAGTTTTTACAGGGGGCCCTACAATGAGCAGTTCTTC.